Presented here are 30 T cell receptor beta chains from one specimen sequenced in a study of CD8+ T cells in alopecia areata. The treatment denotes: oral pan-JAK inhibitor, 5-10 mg twice daily. Sequencing used cDNA as its template, made by extracting RNA and reverse transcribing it. The data were produced by immunoSEQ multiplex PCR, yet TCRdb's version contains in-frame clones alone and is incomplete. The table lists hundreds of thousands of clones, about two fifths of them singletons. Source: CD4+ T cells sorted from blood, taken at approximately week 34, from a patient treated with tofacitinib. All receptors come from a human donor with alopecia areata.

This clone appeared a few times. This chain joins TRBV7-9 and TRBJ2-1, with 10 bases fitting TRBD2. The CDR3 loop spans 16 amino acids. The ends lost 2 bases at V and 5 bases at J; junction bases unmatched: 6. Germline V gene lookup returns CDR1 SEHNR and CDR2 FQNEAQ (reference sequence). The CDR3 DNA sequence: TGTGCCAGCAGCTTATCTAGCGGGAGTGTAAACAATGAGCAGTTCTTC. This gives the protein CASSLSSGSVNNEQFF. Complete variable domain (other parts from reference TRBV7-9 and TRBJ2-1): DTGVSQNPRHKITKRGQNVTFRCDPISEHNRLYWYRQTLGQGPEFLTYFQNEAQLEKSRLLSDRFSAERPKGSFSTLEIQRTEQGDSAMYLCASSLSSGSVNNEQFFGPGTRLTVL.

The rearrangement joins TRBV30 to TRBJ2-7, with D possibly matching TRBD1 (5 bases). The CDR3 contains 13 residues. Germline CDR1 GTSNPN, CDR2 SVGIG (reference sequence). V lost 2 bases, J lost 5 bases, and 13 bases lay in between. The CDR3 region is CAWSSQQGHEQYF. The CDR3 region has the DNA TGTGCCTGGAGTTCTCAGCAGGGCCACGAGCAGTACTTC.

V is TRBV29-1 and J is TRBJ2-7; 10 bases line up with TRBD1. Per germline, CDR1 SQVTM and CDR2 ANQGSEA. V was clipped by 4 bases and J by 1 base; unmatched bases: 1. This CDR3 has 13 residues. CDR3 residues: CSVVGQGSYEQYF. CDR3 nucleotide sequence: TGCAGCGTTGTGGGACAGGGGTCCTACGAGCAGTACTTC.

This clone occurred a few times. This chain joins TRBV5-1 and TRBJ2-1, with TRBD2 matching 14 bases. Per the germline V gene, CDR1 is SGHRS and CDR2 is YFSETQ. J was trimmed by 8 bases and V by 4 bases; bases with no gene match: 5. The CDR3 extends over 15 amino acids. The CDR3 nucleotides read TGCGCCAGCAGCACCGGGACTAGCGGGAGATATGAGCAGTTCTTC. This translates into CASSTGTSGRYEQFF.

CDR3 sequence reads: CASSLGRWGDTGELFF. CDR3 nucleotide sequence: TGTGCCAGCAGCTTAGGTCGGTGGGGGGACACCGGGGAGCTGTTTTTT. J is TRBJ2-2 and V is TRBV7-2, with D perhaps TRBD2 (6 bases). Germline V CDR1 and CDR2: SGHTA, FQGNSA. Trimming took 1 base from V and 3 from J, leaving 12 bases between them. This CDR3 is built from 16 residues.

The rearrangement joins TRBV30 to TRBJ2-1; possibly TRBD2 for D (5 bases). The V gene's germline CDR1 is GTSNPN and CDR2 SVGIG (reference sequence). V lost 5 bases and J 4 bases, leaving 12 bases between the germline ends. This CDR3 has 13 amino acids. The CDR3, as DNA: TGTGCCTGGGGACTGGATAAATACAATGAGCAGTTCTTC. Translating gives CAWGLDKYNEQFF.

In its sample, this clone was seen a few times. CDR3 sequence: CASSLQTSGSGRNIQYF. The DNA for the CDR3 is TGCGCCAGCAGCCTGCAGACTAGCGGGAGCGGGAGAAACATTCAGTACTTC. This chain uses TRBV5-1 with TRBJ2-4; 12 bases are a match to TRBD2. CDR3 size: 17 residues. The V gene end was trimmed by 4 bases and the J gene end by 6 bases; junction bases not matched to a gene: 11. CDR1 is SGHRS, CDR2 YFSETQ, per germline.

Only a few counts were recorded for this clone. This chain uses TRBV6-5 with TRBJ1-2; 11 bases fit TRBD1. Trimming at V came to 7 bases and at J to 0 bases, leaving 4 bases not matched to a gene. This CDR3 region has 15 residues. Germline values: CDR1 MNHEY, CDR2 SVGAGI. CDR3 loop: CASIGQGATNYGYTF. The CDR3 DNA reads TGTGCCAGCATTGGACAGGGGGCGACTAACTATGGCTACACCTTC.

The chain joins TRBV5-6 to TRBJ1-1; D ambiguous. Trimming shortened V by 0 bases and J by 0 bases, and 6 bases separated the two germline ends. The CDR3 sequence is 14 residues long. Germline-derived CDR1 and CDR2 are SGHDT and YYEEEE. In DNA form, the CDR3 reads TGTGCCAGCAGCTTGGCGCAGGTGAACACTGAAGCTTTCTTT. This translates into CASSLAQVNTEAFF.

This clone showed up just a few times. The V gene is TRBV23-1, the J gene TRBJ2-3, with D hard to call. TRBV23-1 is known as an ORF, though its function is uncertain. V lost 11 bases and J lost 2, with 20 bases in between. CDR3 size: 15 residues. The CDR3 protein is CAGGGLPLNTDTQYF. The CDR3, as DNA: TGCGCCGGCGGCGGTCTACCTCTTAACACAGATACGCAGTATTTT.

This clone has a handful of counts. The chain uses TRBV7-9 and TRBJ2-3; D remains unclear. Germline V gene data show CDR1 as SEHNR and CDR2 as FQNEAQ (reference sequence). Deletions cut 5 bases from V and 9 bases from J, with 18 bases between. The length of the CDR3 is 14 residues. The CDR3 here is CASSIPAGLGTQYF. The CDR3 bases are TGTGCCAGCAGCATCCCCGCCGGGTTAGGGACGCAGTATTTT.

The chain uses TRBV19 and TRBJ2-4; D is undetermined. Trimming pared 6 bases from V and 0 bases from J, leaving 15 bases between. Germline values: CDR1 LNHDA, CDR2 SQIVND (reference sequence). The CDR3 runs 16 residues. CDR3 protein: CASSPVPALAKNIQYF. The CDR3 DNA reads TGTGCCAGTAGCCCCGTCCCGGCGTTAGCCAAAAACATTCAGTACTTC.

This clone was picked up a small number of times. The V gene is TRBV11-2, the J gene TRBJ2-7; no reliable D call. Trimming cost V 5 bases and J 2 bases, with 19 bases left between them. The V gene's germline CDR1 is SGHAT and CDR2 FQNNGV. This CDR3 has 16 residues. The CDR3, as DNA: TGTGCCAGCAGCGCCAATCCCCGTACCGGCCCCTACGAGCAGTACTTC. Translated, it gives CASSANPRTGPYEQYF.

This clone was observed a few times. The chain uses TRBV28 and TRBJ2-2; 8 nucleotides align to TRBD2. In germline, CDR1 is MDHEN, CDR2 SYDVKM. CDR3 length: 16 residues. Germline trimming cut 5 bases from V and 0 bases from J; bases unmatched to any gene: 5. The CDR3 region has the DNA TGTGCCAGCAGTCTTACGGGACTAGCGAACACCGGGGAGCTGTTTTTT. It codes for CASSLTGLANTGELFF.

The chain uses TRBV27 and TRBJ2-3; D is ambiguous. This CDR3 region has 15 residues. Trimming removed 6 bases at V and 4 bases at J, with 17 bases between. Germline values: CDR1 MNHEY, CDR2 SMNVEV (reference sequence). Here the CDR3 DNA reads TGTGCCAGCAGACGACTGTCAACCGGTTCAGATACGCAGTATTTT. It specifies CASRRLSTGSDTQYF.

This sequence joins TRBV30 and TRBJ1-4; the match to TRBD1 covers 7 bases. Losses at the gene ends were 7 bases for V and 8 bases for J; bases not matched to a gene: 10. The CDR3 is 13 amino acids. Germline V CDR1 and CDR2: GTSNPN, SVGIG (reference sequence). The CDR3 DNA reads as TGTGCCTCAACCCCGGGACAGAGCGAAAAACTGTTTTTT. Protein product: CASTPGQSEKLFF.

This clone was observed a handful of times. The gene calls are TRBV29-1 and TRBJ2-5; possibly TRBD1 or TRBD2 for D (5 bases each). The CDR3 is 13 amino acids. The V end was cut by 8 bases, the J end by 0 bases, with 13 bases between. The germline V gene has CDR1 SQVTM and CDR2 ANQGSEA. CDR3 coding DNA: TGCAGCTCGGGACCTATGTACCAAGAGACCCAGTACTTC. It codes for CSSGPMYQETQYF.

The chain uses TRBV30 and TRBJ1-2, with 9 bases that match TRBD1. The CDR3 has 13 amino acids. Unmatched junction bases numbered 7, after V lost 4 bases and J lost 7 bases. CDR1 and CDR2 (germline): GTSNPN, SVGIG (reference sequence). Written as DNA, the CDR3 is TGTGCCTGGACCAACGACAGGGGGGCTGGCTACACCTTC. Translated, it gives CAWTNDRGAGYTF.

This clone was seen a few times. The chain carries TRBV27 and TRBJ1-2, with TRBD1 identical over 8 bases. With 3 bases clipped from V and 6 bases from J, the junction kept 3 bases outside the gene matches. This CDR3 has 13 residues. CDR1 is MNHEY, CDR2 SMNVEV, per germline (reference sequence). The CDR3 coding sequence is TGTGCCAGCAGTTTGGGCAGGGGGCATGGCTACACCTTC. Amino acid sequence: CASSLGRGHGYTF.

This clone came up a few times. The chain combines TRBV29-1 with TRBJ1-4; D gene unclear. CDR1 SQVTM and CDR2 ANQGSEA come from the germline V gene. With 4 bases removed from V and 0 bases from J, the gap between germline ends came to 3 bases. This CDR3 region has 12 residues. The CDR3 coding sequence is TGCAGCGTTGGGGCAACTAATGAAAAACTGTTTTTT. Residues: CSVGATNEKLFF.

The J gene is TRBJ1-2, the V gene TRBV29-1; possible D gene TRBD1, 5 bases. The CDR3 length is 14 residues. Trimming cost V 3 bases and J 5 bases, with 16 bases left between them. The germline V gene encodes CDR1 SQVTM and CDR2 ANQGSEA. DNA for the CDR3: TGCAGCGTTGATGCGGCGGGGCGGGGATATGGCTACACCTTC. Translated, it gives CSVDAAGRGYGYTF.

A few counts support this clone. The rearrangement uses TRBV19 and TRBJ1-1; D is undetermined. The germline V gene encodes CDR1 LNHDA and CDR2 SQIVND (reference sequence). The ends were cut back, 8 bases at V and 0 bases at J, with 13 bases in the middle. This CDR3 has 14 residues. CDR3 sequence reads: CASSFGNLNTEAFF. The CDR3 DNA reads TGTGCCAGTTCCTTCGGGAATCTGAACACTGAAGCTTTCTTT.

This rearrangement joins TRBV30 to TRBJ2-1, with 12 bases aligning to TRBD1. Trimming took 2 bases from V and 9 from J; bases not matched to a gene: 5. The CDR3 is 14 amino acids. In germline, CDR1 is GTSNPN, CDR2 SVGIG (reference sequence). The CDR3: CAWSSGQGAGEQFF. The CDR3 DNA reads as TGTGCCTGGAGTTCGGGACAGGGGGCAGGTGAGCAGTTCTTC.

This clone was counted between two and nine times. The J gene is TRBJ1-1, the V gene TRBV15; no firm D call. The ends were cut back, 0 bases at V and 3 bases at J, with 5 bases in the middle. The germline V gene encodes CDR1 LNHNV and CDR2 YYDKDF (reference sequence). The CDR3 extends over 13 amino acids. Written as DNA, the CDR3 is TGTGCCACCAGCAGAGAGAAGGACACTGAAGCTTTCTTT. Amino acid sequence: CATSREKDTEAFF.

The chain combines TRBV2 with TRBJ1-5; 7 nucleotides agree with TRBD1. CDR1 and CDR2 (germline): SNHLY, FYNNEI. CDR3 size: 13 residues. Trimming cost V 6 bases and J 2 bases; bases outside gene matches: 1. Here the CDR3 reads CASRGQGNQPQHF. The DNA for the CDR3 is TGTGCCAGCAGAGGACAGGGCAATCAGCCCCAGCATTTT.

This clone was observed a handful of times. The chain employs TRBV5-1 and TRBJ2-2; 12 bases line up with TRBD1. Per the germline V gene, CDR1 is SGHRS and CDR2 is YFSETQ. V shed 3 bases and J 1 base; nucleotides not matched to a gene: 7. The CDR3 is 18 amino acids. The CDR3 sequence: CASSSSGTGGRNTGELFF. The DNA of the CDR3 is TGCGCCAGCAGCTCATCCGGGACAGGGGGCCGGAACACCGGGGAGCTGTTTTTT.

This clone was seen more than once but under ten times. This chain joins TRBV15 and TRBJ2-3; TRBD1 agrees at 9 bases. This CDR3 is built from 14 residues. V lost 3 bases to trimming and J lost 4 bases; unmatched junction nucleotides: 2. Germline V gene data show CDR1 as LNHNV and CDR2 as YYDKDF (reference sequence). DNA of the CDR3: TGTGCCACCAGCAGGGACAGGGGTTCAGATACGCAGTATTTT. It yields the protein CATSRDRGSDTQYF.

This clone was picked up many times. The chain uses TRBV7-9 and TRBJ2-3; 10 nucleotides align to TRBD2. V gave up 4 bases and J gave up 8 bases; unmatched junction bases: 9. CDR1 is SEHNR, CDR2 FQNEAQ, per germline (reference sequence). The CDR3 has 15 amino acids. CDR3 nucleotides: TGTGCCAGCAGCTCAATGGCTAGCGGGAGAAGTACGCAGTATTTT. Encoded protein: CASSSMASGRSTQYF. The whole variable domain, remainder taken from reference TRBV7-9 and TRBJ2-3, is DTGVSQNPRHKITKRGQNVTFRCDPISEHNRLYWYRQTLGQGPEFLTYFQNEAQLEKSRLLSDRFSAERPKGSFSTLEIQRTEQGDSAMYLCASSSMASGRSTQYFGPGTRLTVL.

The chain employs TRBV7-2 and TRBJ2-4; 8 bases fit TRBD2. The CDR3 loop spans 14 amino acids. The junction had 6 bases not matched to a gene; V was cut back by 3 bases and J by 8 bases. Germline CDR1 and CDR2: SGHTA and FQGNSA. The CDR3 DNA reads TGTGCCAGCAGCTTCCCGAGCGGGGGAGACATTCAGTACTTC. It yields the protein CASSFPSGGDIQYF.

The sample holds one count of this clone. The chain joins TRBV11-2 to TRBJ1-2; D gene ambiguous. The CDR3 contains 16 residues. CDR1 and CDR2 (germline): SGHAT, FQNNGV. V was pared by 5 bases and J by 7 bases, with 23 bases between. The CDR3 here is CASSPAIGILSGGYTF. CDR3 DNA sequence: TGTGCCAGCAGCCCCGCAATTGGGATTCTATCCGGTGGCTACACCTTC.